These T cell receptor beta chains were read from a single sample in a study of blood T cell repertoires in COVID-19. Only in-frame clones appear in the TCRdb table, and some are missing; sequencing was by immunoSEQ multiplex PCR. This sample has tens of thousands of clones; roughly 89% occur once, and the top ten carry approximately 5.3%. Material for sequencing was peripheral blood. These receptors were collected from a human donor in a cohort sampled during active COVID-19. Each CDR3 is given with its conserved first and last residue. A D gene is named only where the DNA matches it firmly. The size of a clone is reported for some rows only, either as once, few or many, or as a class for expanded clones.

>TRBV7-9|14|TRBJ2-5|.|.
TGTGCCAGCAGCTTAATACGGCGGTCGGAGACCCAGTACTTC
CASSLIRRSETQYF
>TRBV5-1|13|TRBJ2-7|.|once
TGCGCCAGTTCCGGGACTCTCCCCTACGAGCAGTACTTC
CASSGTLPYEQYF
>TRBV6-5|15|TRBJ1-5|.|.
TGTGCCAGCAGTTTAGGGGTAGGAGGGAATCAGCCCCAGCATTTT
CASSLGVGGNQPQHF
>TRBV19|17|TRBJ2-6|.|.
TGTGCCAGTAGTATTGGGGGACAATCACTAGGAGCCAACGTCCTGACTTTC
CASSIGGQSLGANVLTF
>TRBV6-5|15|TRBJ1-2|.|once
TGTGCCAGCAGTTACTCTCTTCAGGGAACCTATGGCTACACCTTC
CASSYSLQGTYGYTF
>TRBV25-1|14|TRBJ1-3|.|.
TGTGCCAGCAGTGAAGATTCACAGGGAAACACCATATATTTT
CASSEDSQGNTIYF
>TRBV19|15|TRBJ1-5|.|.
TGTGCCAGTAAGGGGTTGAAGGACGGCAATCAGCCCCAGCATTTT
CASKGLKDGNQPQHF
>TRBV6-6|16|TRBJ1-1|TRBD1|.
TGTGCCAGCAGGAAACCGGGACAGGGGACGAACACTGAAGCTTTCTTT
CASRKPGQGTNTEAFF
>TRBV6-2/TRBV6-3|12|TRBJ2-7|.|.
TGTGCCAGCAGTTATTTTTTCGACGAGCAGTACTTC
CASSYFFDEQYF
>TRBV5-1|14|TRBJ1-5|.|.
TGCGCCAGCAGCACCAGGGGTGGCAATCAGCCCCAGCATTTT
CASSTRGGNQPQHF
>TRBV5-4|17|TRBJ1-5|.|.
TGTGCCAGCAGCTTTAACCTCAGAAGTAATAGCAATCAGCCCCAGCATTTT
CASSFNLRSNSNQPQHF
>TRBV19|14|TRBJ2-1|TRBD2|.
TGTGCCAGCCGGCTAGCGGGGGGGCACAATGAGCAGTTCTTC
CASRLAGGHNEQFF
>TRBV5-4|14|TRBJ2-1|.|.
TGTGCCAGCAGCTGGTGGGCAGGGGACAATGAGCAGTTCTTC
CASSWWAGDNEQFF
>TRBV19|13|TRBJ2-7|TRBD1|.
TGTGCCAGTAGTACGAACAGGGGCTACGAGCAGTACTTC
CASSTNRGYEQYF
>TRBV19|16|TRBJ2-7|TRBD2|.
TGTGCCAGTAGTACCCGGACTAGCGGGATGCCCTACGAGCAGTACTTC
CASSTRTSGMPYEQYF
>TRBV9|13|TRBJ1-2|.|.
TGTGCCAGTTCCGGAGGGGCTGGGTATGGCTACACCTTC
CASSGGAGYGYTF
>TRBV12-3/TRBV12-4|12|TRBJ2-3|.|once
TGTGCCAGCAGTTTCTCAGCAGATACGCAGTATTTT
CASSFSADTQYF
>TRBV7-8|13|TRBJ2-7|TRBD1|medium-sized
TGTGCCAGCAGCTGGGGACAGTCCTACGAGCAGTACTTC
CASSWGQSYEQYF
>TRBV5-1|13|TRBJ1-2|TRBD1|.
TGCGCCAGCAGCGCGGACAGGGCTGATGGCTACACCTTC
CASSADRADGYTF